These T cell receptor beta chains were read from a single sample in a study of blood T cell repertoires in COVID-19. Generated by immunoSEQ multiplex PCR, the TCRdb table keeps only in-frame clones and is missing some. The data contain about 200,000 clones, 65% to 85% of them seen just once; the ten biggest clones take up under 11%. The sequencing input was peripheral blood. These receptors were obtained from an elderly woman with acute or convalescent COVID-19. Each CDR3 is given with its conserved first and last residue. Each record gives: V gene, CDR3 length, clone size, J gene, D gene, CDR3 protein, CDR3 DNA. A D gene is named only where the DNA matches it firmly. Where a row states a size, it is once, few, many or the class of an expanded clone; other rows omit it.

>TRBV27|17|-|TRBJ2-1|TRBD2
CASKGGGGLAGGNEQFF
TGTGCCAGCAAGGGAGGGGGAGGACTAGCGGGAGGAAATGAGCAGTTCTTC
>TRBV29-1|13|once|TRBJ1-4|TRBD1
CSVVWRGGEKLFF
TGCAGCGTTGTTTGGCGAGGGGGCGAAAAACTGTTTTTT
>TRBV9|17|-|TRBJ1-1|TRBD1
CASSPRPGTGGGTEAFF
TGTGCCAGCAGCCCTCGTCCCGGGACAGGGGGGGGCACTGAAGCTTTCTTT
>TRBV24-1|14|-|TRBJ1-5|-
CATSDGQSNQPQHF
TGTGCCACCAGTGATGGACAGAGCAATCAGCCCCAGCATTTT
>TRBV11-3|17|-|TRBJ2-2|-
CASSALSGETNTGELFF
TGTGCCAGCAGCGCCCTTAGCGGAGAAACGAACACCGGGGAGCTGTTTTTT
>TRBV28|14|-|TRBJ1-1|-
CASSPRDFPSEAFF
TGTGCCAGCAGTCCCCGGGACTTCCCGTCTGAAGCTTTCTTT
>TRBV6-5|15|-|TRBJ2-7|-
CASSLDPMSSYEQYF
TGTGCCAGCAGTTTAGATCCCATGAGCTCCTACGAGCAGTACTTC
>TRBV9|15|-|TRBJ2-7|TRBD1
CASSVAGTGVYEQYF
TGTGCCAGCAGCGTTGCCGGGACAGGGGTATACGAGCAGTACTTC
>TRBV27|14|many|TRBJ2-5|-
CASSLSRGRETQYF
TGTGCCAGCAGTTTATCGCGGGGCCGGGAGACCCAGTACTTC
>TRBV28|15|-|TRBJ2-3|TRBD2
CASSLPSGHMGTQYF
TGTGCCAGCAGTTTGCCTAGCGGACACATGGGTACGCAGTATTTT
>TRBV10-3|15|-|TRBJ1-3|-
CAIRSSRAGGNTIYF
TGTGCCATCAGAAGCTCGAGGGCGGGCGGAAACACCATATATTTT
>TRBV28|14|-|TRBJ2-5|-
CASTLTATQETQYF
TGTGCCAGCACCCTGACAGCTACCCAAGAGACCCAGTACTTC
>TRBV11-1|14|-|TRBJ1-1|TRBD1
CASSYGGQDTEAFF
TGTGCCAGCAGCTATGGGGGACAGGACACTGAAGCTTTCTTT
>TRBV3-1/TRBV3-2|14|-|TRBJ2-1|-
CARADRHPYNEQFF
TGTGCCAGGGCAGACAGACACCCTTACAATGAGCAGTTCTTC
>TRBV20-1|15|-|TRBJ2-7|TRBD1
CSASDPGQGAYEQYF
TGCAGTGCTAGTGATCCGGGACAGGGGGCTTACGAGCAGTACTTC
>TRBV5-4|14|-|TRBJ1-5|-
CASTNWGGNQPQHF
TGTGCCAGCACCAACTGGGGCGGCAATCAGCCCCAGCATTTT
>TRBV11-2|16|-|TRBJ2-3|TRBD2
CASSHRLAASTDTQYF
TGTGCCAGCAGCCATCGACTAGCGGCCAGCACAGATACGCAGTATTTT
>TRBV5-1|13|-|TRBJ1-2|-
CASSLGTVYGYTF
TGCGCCAGCAGCTTGGGGACAGTATATGGCTACACCTTC
>TRBV5-1|15|-|TRBJ1-2|TRBD1
CASSLMTGGAGGYTF
TGCGCCAGCAGCTTGATGACAGGGGGCGCGGGTGGCTACACCTTC
>TRBV24-1|17|-|TRBJ1-2|-
CATSDSGSLDTYYGYTF
TGTGCCACCAGTGATTCGGGGTCCTTAGACACCTACTATGGCTACACCTTC
>TRBV5-4|15|-|TRBJ2-3|TRBD1
CASTQGGPSPDTQYF
TGTGCCAGCACCCAAGGGGGCCCCTCTCCAGATACGCAGTATTTT
>TRBV5-4|15|-|TRBJ2-5|TRBD2
CASSSPREAPETQYF
TGTGCCAGCAGCTCGCCCCGGGAGGCCCCAGAGACCCAGTACTTC
>TRBV15|13|once|TRBJ1-3|-
CATRGGYGNTIYF
TGTGCCACCAGGGGGGGTTACGGAAACACCATATATTTT
>TRBV6-2/TRBV6-3|18|once|TRBJ2-3|TRBD2
CASSGTSGGPPSTDTQYF
TGTGCCAGCAGTGGGACTAGCGGGGGGCCACCTAGCACAGATACGCAGTATTTT
>TRBV4-3|14|-|TRBJ2-7|-
CASSPRAGPYEQYF
TGCGCCAGCAGCCCTCGCGCGGGCCCCTACGAGCAGTACTTC
>TRBV28|17|-|TRBJ2-3|TRBD1
CASTLTLGTGVTDTQYF
TGTGCCAGCACCCTAACTCTCGGGACAGGGGTGACAGATACGCAGTATTTT
>TRBV11-3|15|-|TRBJ2-3|TRBD1
CASSLGDSYTDTQYF
TGTGCCAGCAGCTTAGGGGACAGTTATACAGATACGCAGTATTTT
>TRBV13|14|-|TRBJ1-1|TRBD1
CASSPRQGASEAFF
TGTGCCAGCAGCCCTCGACAGGGGGCATCTGAAGCTTTCTTT
>TRBV9|13|once|TRBJ2-7|-
CASGSEGAGEQYF
TGTGCCAGCGGGAGTGAGGGAGCGGGCGAGCAGTACTTC
>TRBV30|15|-|TRBJ1-2|-
CAWSTPGPANYGYTF
TGTGCCTGGAGTACTCCAGGGCCTGCTAACTATGGCTACACCTTC
>TRBV12-3/TRBV12-4|11|-|TRBJ1-1|-
CASSNVGRAFF
TGTGCCAGCAGTAATGTGGGGAGAGCTTTCTTT
>TRBV5-1|15|once|TRBJ2-1|TRBD2
CASSPGTSGYNEQFF
TGCGCCAGCAGCCCCGGGACTAGCGGATACAATGAGCAGTTCTTC
>TRBV11-3|12|-|TRBJ2-5|-
CASSLAVETQYF
TGTGCCAGCAGCTTAGCAGTCGAGACCCAGTACTTC
>TRBV11-3|14|-|TRBJ1-1|-
CASSLEGAQTEAFF
TGTGCCAGCAGCTTAGAGGGGGCGCAAACTGAAGCTTTCTTT
>TRBV30|19|-|TRBJ2-2|TRBD2
CAWSSGSGRKSVNTGELFF
TGTGCCTGGAGTTCTGGAAGCGGGAGGAAGTCAGTTAACACCGGGGAGCTGTTTTTT
>TRBV9|13|few|TRBJ1-1|-
CASSLDRNTEAFF
TGTGCCAGCAGTTTGGACAGAAACACTGAAGCTTTCTTT
>TRBV7-3|18|-|TRBJ2-2|TRBD2
CASSRRPSGVANTGELFF
TGTGCCAGCAGCCGACGACCGAGCGGGGTCGCGAACACCGGGGAGCTGTTTTTT
>TRBV3-1/TRBV3-2|13|-|TRBJ2-1|-
CASSQTPSNEQFF
TGTGCCAGCAGCCAAACGCCTAGCAATGAGCAGTTCTTC
>TRBV28|15|-|TRBJ1-1|TRBD1
CASRYGQELNTEAFF
TGTGCCAGCAGGTACGGACAGGAGTTGAACACTGAAGCTTTCTTT
>TRBV27|15|-|TRBJ1-4|TRBD1
CASSRGQGTNEKLFF
TGTGCCAGCAGCCGCGGACAGGGGACTAATGAAAAACTGTTTTTT
>TRBV9|12|-|TRBJ2-2|-
CASSLNTGELFF
TGTGCCAGCAGCCTGAACACCGGGGAGCTGTTTTTT
>TRBV10-3|13|-|TRBJ1-2|-
CAISDSGAYGYTF
TGTGCCATCAGTGACTCGGGAGCCTATGGCTACACCTTC
>TRBV28|15|-|TRBJ1-5|TRBD1
CASSRGDSTHQPQHF
TGTGCCAGCAGCCGAGGGGACAGTACTCATCAGCCCCAGCATTTT
>TRBV2|17|-|TRBJ2-6|TRBD1
CASSEGQVRSGANVLTF
TGTGCCAGCAGTGAGGGACAGGTCCGCTCTGGGGCCAACGTCCTGACTTTC
>TRBV9|14|once|TRBJ1-6|TRBD1
CASSADRGDSPLHF
TGTGCCAGCAGCGCCGACAGGGGGGATTCACCCCTCCACTTT
>TRBV28|16|-|TRBJ2-3|-
CASSLGWRVGTDTQYF
TGTGCCAGCAGTTTGGGGTGGCGGGTAGGCACAGATACGCAGTATTTT
>TRBV5-1|17|-|TRBJ2-2|-
CASNPSANSAGTGELFF
TGCGCCAGCAACCCTAGCGCAAACTCAGCGGGCACCGGGGAGCTGTTTTTT
>TRBV19|11|-|TRBJ1-3|-
CASSISSTIYF
TGTGCCAGTAGTATTTCGAGCACCATATATTTT
>TRBV19|18|-|TRBJ2-1|TRBD2
CASSIWTLASHSYNEQFF
TGTGCCAGTAGTATTTGGACACTAGCGAGCCACTCCTACAATGAGCAGTTCTTC
>TRBV28|13|-|TRBJ2-7|TRBD1
CAIGDRVIYEQYF
TGTGCCATCGGGGACAGGGTAATCTACGAGCAGTACTTC
>TRBV5-4|13|-|TRBJ2-3|TRBD2
CASKAGAADTQYF
TGTGCCAGCAAAGCGGGGGCCGCAGATACGCAGTATTTT
>TRBV11-3|11|-|TRBJ2-7|-
CASSSIYEQYF
TGTGCCAGCAGCTCCATCTACGAGCAGTACTTC